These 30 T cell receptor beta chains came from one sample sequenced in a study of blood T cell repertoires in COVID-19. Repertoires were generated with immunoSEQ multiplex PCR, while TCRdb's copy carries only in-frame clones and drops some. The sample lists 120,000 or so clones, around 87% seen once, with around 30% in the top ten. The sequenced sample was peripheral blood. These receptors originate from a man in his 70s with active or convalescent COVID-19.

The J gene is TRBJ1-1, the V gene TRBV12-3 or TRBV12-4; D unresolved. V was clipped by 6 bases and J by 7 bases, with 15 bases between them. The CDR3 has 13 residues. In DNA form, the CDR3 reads TGTGCCAGCAGACCTTTGCCCCGTAGTGAAGCTTTCTTT. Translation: CASRPLPRSEAFF.

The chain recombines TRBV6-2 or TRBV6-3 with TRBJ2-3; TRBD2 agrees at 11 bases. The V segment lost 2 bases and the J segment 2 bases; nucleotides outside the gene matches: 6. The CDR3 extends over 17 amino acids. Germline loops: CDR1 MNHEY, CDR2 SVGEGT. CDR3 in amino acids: CASSYDLLAGVTDTQYF. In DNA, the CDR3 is TGTGCCAGCAGTTACGACCTACTAGCGGGAGTCACAGATACGCAGTATTTT.

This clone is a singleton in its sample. The CDR3 DNA follows: TGTGCCTGCAGGTTTGAAGAAAAACTGTTTTTT. Translated, it gives CACRFEEKLFF. The rearrangement uses TRBV30 and TRBJ1-4; no reliable D call. Between the trimmed V and J ends, which lost 6 bases and 8 bases, there was a span of 10 bases. This CDR3 has 11 residues. Looked up from germline, CDR1 is GTSNPN and CDR2 is SVGIG (reference sequence).

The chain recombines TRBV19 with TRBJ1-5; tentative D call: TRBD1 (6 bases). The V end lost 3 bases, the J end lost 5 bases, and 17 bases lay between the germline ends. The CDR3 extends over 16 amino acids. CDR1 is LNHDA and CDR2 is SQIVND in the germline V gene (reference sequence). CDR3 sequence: CASSIPMGAQHQPQHF. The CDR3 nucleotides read TGTGCCAGTAGTATTCCCATGGGGGCGCAGCATCAGCCCCAGCATTTT.

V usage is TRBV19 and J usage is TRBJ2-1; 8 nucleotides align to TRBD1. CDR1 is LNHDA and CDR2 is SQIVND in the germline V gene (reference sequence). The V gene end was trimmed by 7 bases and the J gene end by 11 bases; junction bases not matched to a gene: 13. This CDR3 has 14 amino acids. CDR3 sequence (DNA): TGTGCCAGTACCGGAGGGACAGGAACCGTACAGCAGTTCTTC. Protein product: CASTGGTGTVQQFF. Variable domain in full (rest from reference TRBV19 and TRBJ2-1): DGGITQSPKYLFRKEGQNVTLSCEQNLNHDAMYWYRQDPGQGLRLIYYSQIVNDFQKGDIAEGYSVSREKKESFPLTVTSAQKNPTAFYLCASTGGTGTVQQFFGPGTRLTVL.

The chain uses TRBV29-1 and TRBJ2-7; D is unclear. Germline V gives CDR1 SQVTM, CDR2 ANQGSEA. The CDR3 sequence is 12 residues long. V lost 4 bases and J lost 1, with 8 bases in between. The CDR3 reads CSVGPTSYEQYF. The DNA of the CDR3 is TGCAGCGTTGGGCCGACATCCTACGAGCAGTACTTC.

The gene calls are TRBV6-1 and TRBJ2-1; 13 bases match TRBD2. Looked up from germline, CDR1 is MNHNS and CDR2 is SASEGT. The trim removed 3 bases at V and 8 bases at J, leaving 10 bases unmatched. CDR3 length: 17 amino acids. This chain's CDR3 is CASSDRTSGSQRYEQFF. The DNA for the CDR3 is TGTGCCAGCAGTGACCGGACTAGCGGGAGTCAGCGCTATGAGCAGTTCTTC.

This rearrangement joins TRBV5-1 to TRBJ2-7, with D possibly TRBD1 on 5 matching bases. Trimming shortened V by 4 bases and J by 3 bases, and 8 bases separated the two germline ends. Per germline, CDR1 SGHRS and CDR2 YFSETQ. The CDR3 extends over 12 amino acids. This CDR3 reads CASSTDNYEQYF. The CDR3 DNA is TGCGCCAGCAGCACGGACAACTACGAGCAGTACTTC.

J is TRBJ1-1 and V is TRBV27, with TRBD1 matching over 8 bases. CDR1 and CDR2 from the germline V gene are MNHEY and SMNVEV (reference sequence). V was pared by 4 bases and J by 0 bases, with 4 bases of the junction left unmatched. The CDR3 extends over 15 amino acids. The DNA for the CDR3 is TGTGCCAGCAGTTGGGACAGGAGGATGAACACTGAAGCTTTCTTT. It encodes CASSWDRRMNTEAFF.

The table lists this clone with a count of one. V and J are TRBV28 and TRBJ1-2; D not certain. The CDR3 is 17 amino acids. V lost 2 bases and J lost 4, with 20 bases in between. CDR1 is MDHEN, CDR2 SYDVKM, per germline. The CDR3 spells CASSLSVTGFGTYGYTF. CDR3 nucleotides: TGTGCCAGCAGTTTAAGTGTCACGGGATTCGGAACCTATGGCTACACCTTC.

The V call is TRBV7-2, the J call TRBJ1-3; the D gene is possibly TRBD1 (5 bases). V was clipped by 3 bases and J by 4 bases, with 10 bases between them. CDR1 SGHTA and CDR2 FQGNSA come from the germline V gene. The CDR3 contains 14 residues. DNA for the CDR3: TGTGCCAGCAGCTTTGGGGCGGCGGGAAACACCATATATTTT. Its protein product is CASSFGAAGNTIYF.

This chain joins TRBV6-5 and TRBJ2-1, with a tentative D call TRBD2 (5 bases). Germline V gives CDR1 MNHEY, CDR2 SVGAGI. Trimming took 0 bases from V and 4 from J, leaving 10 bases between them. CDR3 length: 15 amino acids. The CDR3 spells CASSYSGSVYNEQFF. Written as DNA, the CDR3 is TGTGCCAGCAGTTACTCGGGTAGCGTGTACAATGAGCAGTTCTTC.

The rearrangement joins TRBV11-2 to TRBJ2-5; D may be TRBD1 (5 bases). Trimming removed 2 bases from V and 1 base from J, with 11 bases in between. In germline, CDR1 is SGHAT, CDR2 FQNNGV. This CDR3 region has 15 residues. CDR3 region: CASSLFWGGQETQYF. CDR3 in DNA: TGTGCCAGCAGCTTATTCTGGGGCGGCCAAGAGACCCAGTACTTC.

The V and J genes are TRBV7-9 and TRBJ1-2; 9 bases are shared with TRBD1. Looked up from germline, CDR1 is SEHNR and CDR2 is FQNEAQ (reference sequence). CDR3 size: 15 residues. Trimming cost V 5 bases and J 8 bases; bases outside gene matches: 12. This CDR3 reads CASSPSTRQGGGYTF. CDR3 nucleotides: TGTGCCAGCAGCCCCTCCACTCGACAGGGGGGAGGCTACACCTTC.

The CDR3 DNA reads as TGTGCCAGCAGCCGGTCAGGGGGCGGCGGGGAAGCTTTCTTT. This sequence encodes CASSRSGGGGEAFF. This chain uses TRBV7-9 with TRBJ1-1; 8 positions match TRBD1. The trim removed 5 bases at V and 8 bases at J, leaving 10 bases unmatched. Germline V gives CDR1 SEHNR, CDR2 FQNEAQ (reference sequence). This CDR3 spans 14 amino acids. The entire variable domain, with the rest obtained from reference TRBV7-9 and TRBJ1-1, is as follows: DTGVSQNPRHKITKRGQNVTFRCDPISEHNRLYWYRQTLGQGPEFLTYFQNEAQLEKSRLLSDRFSAERPKGSFSTLEIQRTEQGDSAMYLCASSRSGGGGEAFFGQGTRLTVV.

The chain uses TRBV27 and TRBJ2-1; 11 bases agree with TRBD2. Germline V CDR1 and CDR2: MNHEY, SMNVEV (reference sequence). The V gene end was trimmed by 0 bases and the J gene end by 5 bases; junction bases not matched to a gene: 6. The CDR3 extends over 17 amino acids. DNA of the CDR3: TGTGCCAGCAGTTTATCCCGCCCGGGACTAGCGGACAATGAGCAGTTCTTC. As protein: CASSLSRPGLADNEQFF.

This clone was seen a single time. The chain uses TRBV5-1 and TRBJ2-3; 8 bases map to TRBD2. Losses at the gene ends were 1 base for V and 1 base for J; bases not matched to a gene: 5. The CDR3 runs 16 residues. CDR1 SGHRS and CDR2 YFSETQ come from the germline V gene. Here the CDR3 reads CASSLLLADGTDTQYF. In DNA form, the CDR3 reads TGCGCCAGCAGCTTGCTACTAGCGGACGGCACAGATACGCAGTATTTT.

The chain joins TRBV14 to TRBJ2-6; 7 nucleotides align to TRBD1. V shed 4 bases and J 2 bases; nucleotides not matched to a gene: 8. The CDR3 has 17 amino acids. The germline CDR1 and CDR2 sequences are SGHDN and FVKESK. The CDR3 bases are TGTGCCAGCAGCCGCCGGGACAGTCTAGCTGGGGCCAACGTCCTGACTTTC. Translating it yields CASSRRDSLAGANVLTF.

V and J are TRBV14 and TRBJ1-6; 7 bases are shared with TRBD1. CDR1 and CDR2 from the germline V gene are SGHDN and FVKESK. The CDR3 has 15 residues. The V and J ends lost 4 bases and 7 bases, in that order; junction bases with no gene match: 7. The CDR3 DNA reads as TGTGCCAGCAGCCTTACCGGGACAGCGAATTCACCCCTCCACTTT. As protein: CASSLTGTANSPLHF.

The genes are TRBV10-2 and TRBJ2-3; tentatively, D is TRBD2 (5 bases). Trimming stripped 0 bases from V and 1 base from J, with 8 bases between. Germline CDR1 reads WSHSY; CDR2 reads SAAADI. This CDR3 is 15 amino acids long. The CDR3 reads CASSESSVGTDTQYF. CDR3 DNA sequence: TGCGCCAGCAGTGAGTCTAGCGTGGGCACAGATACGCAGTATTTT.

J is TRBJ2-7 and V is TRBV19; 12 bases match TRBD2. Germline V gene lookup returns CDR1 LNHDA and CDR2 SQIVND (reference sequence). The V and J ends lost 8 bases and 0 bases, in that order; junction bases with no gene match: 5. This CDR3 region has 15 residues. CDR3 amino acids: CASSGLAGSSYEQYF. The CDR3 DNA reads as TGTGCCAGTTCTGGACTAGCGGGGAGCTCCTACGAGCAGTACTTC.

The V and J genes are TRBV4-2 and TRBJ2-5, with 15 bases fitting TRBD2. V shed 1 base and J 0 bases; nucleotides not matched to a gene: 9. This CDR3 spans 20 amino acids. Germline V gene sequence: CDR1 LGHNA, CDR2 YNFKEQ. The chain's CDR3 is CASSQVVTGTSGRNQETQYF. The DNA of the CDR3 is TGTGCCAGCAGCCAAGTTGTTACCGGGACTAGCGGGAGGAACCAAGAGACCCAGTACTTC.

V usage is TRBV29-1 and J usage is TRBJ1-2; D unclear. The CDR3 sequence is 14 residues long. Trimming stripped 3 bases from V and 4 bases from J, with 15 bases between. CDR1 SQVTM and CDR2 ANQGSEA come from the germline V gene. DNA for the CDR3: TGCAGCGTTGACAACGGAGGCCTTTCCTATGGCTACACCTTC. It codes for CSVDNGGLSYGYTF.

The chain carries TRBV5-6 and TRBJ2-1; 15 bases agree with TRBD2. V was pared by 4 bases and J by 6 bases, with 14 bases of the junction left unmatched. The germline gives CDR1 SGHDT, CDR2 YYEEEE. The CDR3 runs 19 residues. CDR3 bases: TGTGCCAGCAGCACTTCGACGGGACTAGCGGGAGGTTCCCGCAATGAGCAGTTCTTC. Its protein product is CASSTSTGLAGGSRNEQFF.

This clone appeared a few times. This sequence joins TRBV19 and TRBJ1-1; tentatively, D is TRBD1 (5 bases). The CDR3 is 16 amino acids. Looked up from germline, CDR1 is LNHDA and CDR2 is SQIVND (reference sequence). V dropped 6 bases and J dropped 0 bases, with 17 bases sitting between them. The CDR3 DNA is TGTGCCAGTAGGACTAGAGGAGGGGAAGTGAACACTGAAGCTTTCTTT. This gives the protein CASRTRGGEVNTEAFF.

DNA of the CDR3: TGTGCCAGCAGCTTAGGACGACAGCCAACAGGGGGCTACACCTTC. This gives the protein CASSLGRQPTGGYTF. The genes are TRBV7-9 and TRBJ1-2; maybe TRBD1 (6 bases). Germline assignment: CDR1 SEHNR and CDR2 FQNEAQ (reference sequence). Deletions cut 1 base from V and 8 bases from J, with 17 bases between. CDR3 length: 15 residues.

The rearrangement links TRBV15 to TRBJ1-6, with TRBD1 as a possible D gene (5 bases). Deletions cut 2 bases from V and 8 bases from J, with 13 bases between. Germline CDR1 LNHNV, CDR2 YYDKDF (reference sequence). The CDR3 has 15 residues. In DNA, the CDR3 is TGTGCCACCAGCAGACCAGCCGGGGGGGATTCACCCCTCCACTTT. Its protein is CATSRPAGGDSPLHF.

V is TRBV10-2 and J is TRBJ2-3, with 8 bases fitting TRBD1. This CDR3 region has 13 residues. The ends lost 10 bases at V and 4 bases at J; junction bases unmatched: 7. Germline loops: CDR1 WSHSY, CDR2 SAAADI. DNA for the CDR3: TGCGCCACCTCCGGGACAGGTCCAGATACGCAGTATTTT. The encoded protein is CATSGTGPDTQYF.

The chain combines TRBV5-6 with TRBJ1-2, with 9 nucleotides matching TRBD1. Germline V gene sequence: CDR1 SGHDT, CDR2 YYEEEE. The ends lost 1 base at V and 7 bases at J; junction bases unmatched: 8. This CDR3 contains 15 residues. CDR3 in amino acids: CASSLSRTGVSGYTF. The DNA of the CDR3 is TGTGCCAGCAGCTTGAGTAGGACAGGGGTTAGTGGCTACACCTTC. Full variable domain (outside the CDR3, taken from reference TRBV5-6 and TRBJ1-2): DAGVTQSPTHLIKTRGQQVTLRCSPKSGHDTVSWYQQALGQGPQFIFQYYEEEERQRGNFPDRFSGHQFPNYSSELNVNALLLGDSALYLCASSLSRTGVSGYTFGSGTRLTVV.

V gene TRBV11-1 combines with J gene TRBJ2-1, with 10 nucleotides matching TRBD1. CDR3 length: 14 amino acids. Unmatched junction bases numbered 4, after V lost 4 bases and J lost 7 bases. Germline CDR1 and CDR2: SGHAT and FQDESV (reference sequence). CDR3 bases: TGTGCCAGCAGCTACAGACAGGGGGCGAATGAGCAGTTCTTC. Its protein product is CASSYRQGANEQFF.